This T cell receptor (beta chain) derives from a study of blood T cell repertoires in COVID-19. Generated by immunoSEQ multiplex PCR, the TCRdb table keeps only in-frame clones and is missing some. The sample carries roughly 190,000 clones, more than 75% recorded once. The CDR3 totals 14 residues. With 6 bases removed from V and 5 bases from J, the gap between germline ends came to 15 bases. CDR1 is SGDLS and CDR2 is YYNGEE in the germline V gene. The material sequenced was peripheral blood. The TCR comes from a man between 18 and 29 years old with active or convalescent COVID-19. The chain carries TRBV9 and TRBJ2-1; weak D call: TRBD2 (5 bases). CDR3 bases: TGTGCCAGCACCGGGATTGCGGGCGACAATGAGCAGTTCTTC. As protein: CASTGIAGDNEQFF.